The rows below give T cell receptor beta chains drawn from one sample of a study of response to subunit inactivated influenza vaccine. TCRdb reprocessed the RT-PCR reads via MiXCR and lists one record per CDR3 protein. The sample contains 550,000 to 800,000 distinct CDR3 sequences, approximately 14% of which appear only once. The sample in question was PBMCs from blood, obtained about 14 days before vaccination. The origin of the receptors is a man aged 50 to 60 who received an inactivated influenza vaccine. CDR3s include the opening cysteine and the closing phenylalanine or tryptophan. A D gene is named only where the DNA matches it firmly. Size is stated for part of the rows, as once, few or many counts, or as a class when the clone is expanded.

V gene	J gene	D gene	CDR3 length	clone size	CDR3 protein	CDR3 DNA
TRBV12-3/TRBV12-4	TRBJ2-5	-	13	-	CASSFGQWETQYF	TGTGCCAGCAGCTTTGGACAGTGGGAGACCCAGTACTTC
TRBV20-1	TRBJ2-1	-	11	many	CSARGHNEQFF	TGCAGTGCTAGAGGACACAATGAGCAGTTCTTC
TRBV6-5	TRBJ2-7	-	13	few	CASSFLASYEQYF	TGTGCCAGCAGTTTCCTAGCGTCCTACGAGCAGTACTTC
TRBV7-6	TRBJ2-2	TRBD1	16	-	CASSGGQGANTGELFF	TGTGCCAGCAGCGGGGGACAGGGAGCAAACACCGGGGAGCTGTTTTTT
TRBV20-1	TRBJ1-2	-	10	-	CSAEAEGYTF	TGCAGTGCAGAGGCGGAAGGCTACACCTTC
TRBV4-1	TRBJ1-2	-	14	few	CASSSRGPADGYTF	TGCGCCAGCAGCTCCCGGGGTCCGGCGGACGGCTACACCTTC
TRBV5-1	TRBJ2-2	TRBD2	17	few	CASSLETSVTNTGELFF	TGCGCCAGCAGCTTGGAGACTAGCGTAACAAACACCGGGGAGCTGTTTTTT
TRBV5-1	TRBJ1-5	-	15	-	CASSLDGSPNQPQHF	TGCGCCAGCAGCTTGGACGGCAGCCCCAATCAGCCCCAGCATTTT
TRBV11-2	TRBJ2-5	TRBD1	18	-	CASSRRSYRGRLEETQYF	TGTGCCAGCAGCCGTAGGAGCTACAGGGGGCGCCTCGAAGAGACCCAGTACTTC
TRBV10-3	TRBJ2-1	TRBD2	15	many	CAISELSGEYNEQFF	TGTGCCATCAGTGAGTTGAGCGGGGAATACAATGAGCAGTTCTTC
TRBV24-1	TRBJ2-5	-	14	-	CATSDRKSQETQYF	TGTGCCACCAGTGATCGAAAGAGCCAAGAGACCCAGTACTTC
TRBV2	TRBJ2-1	TRBD2	15	few	CASSPWGGGINEQFF	TGTGCCAGCAGCCCGTGGGGCGGGGGGATCAATGAGCAGTTCTTC
TRBV14	TRBJ2-7	TRBD1	14	-	CASSRQGNPGGQYF	TGTGCCAGCAGCCGACAGGGTAATCCAGGTGGGCAGTACTTC